This record concerns one T cell receptor (beta chain) sequence. Antigen unknown. This sample is drawn from a study of graft-versus-host responses after intestinal transplantation. In the study overall: Among the recipients, all got anti-thymocyte globulin induction and then tacrolimus and steroids for around 3 years.

Profiling relied on immunoSEQ multiplex PCR, and the TCRdb table lists in-frame clones only, not all of them. The sample holds 110,000 to 150,000 clones, nearly 95% seen once. The CDR3 contains 14 residues. Germline CDR1 reads SGHKS; CDR2 reads YYEKEE (reference sequence). V was trimmed by 1 base and J by 8 bases, leaving 15 bases between them. The source is a human donor who received an intestinal transplant. V is TRBV5-5 and J is TRBJ1-2; no reliable D call. This specimen consisted of unstimulated CD4+ T cells sorted from spleen or lymph node cells, obtained before intestinal transplant. The CDR3 nucleotides read TGTGCCAGCAGCTTGCCCGGATCCGGGAGGGGCTACACCTTC. Translation gives CASSLPGSGRGYTF. Full variable domain (missing parts from reference TRBV5-5 and TRBJ1-2): DAGVTQSPTHLIKTRGQQVTLRCSPISGHKSVSWYQQVLGQGPQFIFQYYEKEERGRGNFPDRFSARQFPNYSSELNVNALLLGDSALYLCASSLPGSGRGYTFGSGTRLTVV.